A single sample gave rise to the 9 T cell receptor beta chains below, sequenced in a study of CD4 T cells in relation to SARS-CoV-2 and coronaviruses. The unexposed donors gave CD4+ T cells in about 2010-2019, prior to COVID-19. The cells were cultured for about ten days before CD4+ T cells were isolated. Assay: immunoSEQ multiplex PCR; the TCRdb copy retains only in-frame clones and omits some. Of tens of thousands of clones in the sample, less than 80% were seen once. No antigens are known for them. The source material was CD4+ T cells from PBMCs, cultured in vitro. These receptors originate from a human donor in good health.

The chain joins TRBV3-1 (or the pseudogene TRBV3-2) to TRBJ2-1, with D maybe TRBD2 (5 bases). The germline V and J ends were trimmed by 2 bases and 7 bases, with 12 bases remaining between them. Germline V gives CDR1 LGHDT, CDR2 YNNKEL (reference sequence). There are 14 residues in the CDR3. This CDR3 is CASSQLTRGNEQFF. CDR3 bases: TGTGCCAGCAGCCAATTAACAAGAGGGAATGAGCAGTTCTTC.

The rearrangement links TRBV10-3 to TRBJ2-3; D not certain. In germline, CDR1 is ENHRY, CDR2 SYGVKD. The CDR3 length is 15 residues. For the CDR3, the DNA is TGTGCGGTTGCGGCGACCCTGGCAAGCACAGATACGCAGTATTTT. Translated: CAVAATLASTDTQYF.

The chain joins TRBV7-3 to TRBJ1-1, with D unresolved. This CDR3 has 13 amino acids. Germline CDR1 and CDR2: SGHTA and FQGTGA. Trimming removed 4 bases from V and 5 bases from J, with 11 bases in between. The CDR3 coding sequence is TGTGCCAGCAGCTCAGGACGGGAGACTGAAGCTTTCTTT. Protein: CASSSGRETEAFF.

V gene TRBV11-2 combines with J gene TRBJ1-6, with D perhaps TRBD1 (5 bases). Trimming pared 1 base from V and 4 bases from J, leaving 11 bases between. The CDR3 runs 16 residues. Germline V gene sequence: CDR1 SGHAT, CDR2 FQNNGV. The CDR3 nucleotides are TGTGCCAGCAGCTTAGTTCGTGGGGCGTATAATTCACCCCTCCACTTT. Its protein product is CASSLVRGAYNSPLHF.

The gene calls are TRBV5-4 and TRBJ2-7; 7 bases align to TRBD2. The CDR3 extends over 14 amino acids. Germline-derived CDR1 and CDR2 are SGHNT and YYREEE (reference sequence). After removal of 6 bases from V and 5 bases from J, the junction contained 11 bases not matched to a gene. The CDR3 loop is CASTSPGGKDEQYF. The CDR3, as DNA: TGTGCCAGCACCTCACCGGGAGGAAAGGACGAGCAGTACTTC.

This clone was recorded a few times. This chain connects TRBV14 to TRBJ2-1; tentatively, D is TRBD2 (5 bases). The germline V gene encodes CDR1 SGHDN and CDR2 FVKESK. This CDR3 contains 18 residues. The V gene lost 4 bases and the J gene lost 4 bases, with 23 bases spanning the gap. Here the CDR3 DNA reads TGTGCCAGCAGCCGCCTTCCGCTAGCCAACTCCGGATACAATGAGCAGTTCTTC. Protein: CASSRLPLANSGYNEQFF.

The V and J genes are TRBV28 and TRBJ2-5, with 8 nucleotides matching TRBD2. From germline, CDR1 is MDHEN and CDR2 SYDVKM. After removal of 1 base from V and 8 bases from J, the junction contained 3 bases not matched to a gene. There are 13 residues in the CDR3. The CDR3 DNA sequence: TGTGCCAGCAGTTTATTTGCGGGAGGAACCCAGTACTTC. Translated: CASSLFAGGTQYF. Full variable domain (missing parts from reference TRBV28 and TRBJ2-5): DVKVTQSSRYLVKRTGEKVFLECVQDMDHENMFWYRQDPGLGLRLIYFSYDVKMKEKGDIPEGYSVSREKKERFSLILESASTNQTSMYLCASSLFAGGTQYFGPGTRLLVL.

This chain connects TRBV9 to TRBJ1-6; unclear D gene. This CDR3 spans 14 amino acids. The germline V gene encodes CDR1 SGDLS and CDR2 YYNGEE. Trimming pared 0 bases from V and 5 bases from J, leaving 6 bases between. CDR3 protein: CASSVDSHNSPLHF. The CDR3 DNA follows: TGTGCCAGCAGCGTAGACAGTCATAATTCACCCCTCCACTTT.

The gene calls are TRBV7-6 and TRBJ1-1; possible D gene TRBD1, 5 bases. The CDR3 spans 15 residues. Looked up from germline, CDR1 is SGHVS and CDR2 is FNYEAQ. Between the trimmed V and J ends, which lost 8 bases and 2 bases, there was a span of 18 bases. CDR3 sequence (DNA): TGTGCCAGCGGACCTAAGGGGCATGCAAACACTGAAGCTTTCTTT. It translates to CASGPKGHANTEAFF. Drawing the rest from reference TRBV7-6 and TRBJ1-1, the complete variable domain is GAGVSQSPRYKVTKRGQDVALRCDPISGHVSLYWYRQALGQGPEFLTYFNYEAQQDKSGLPNDRFSAERPEGSISTLTIQRTEQRDSAMYRCASGPKGHANTEAFFGQGTRLTVV.